Described below is a single TCR beta chain sequence and its context. Its binding antigen is unknown. Base quality data are lacking; no much larger clone is found one base away. The germline V gene specifies SNHLY as CDR1 and FYNNEI as CDR2. From its cysteine to its phenylalanine, the CDR3 spans 14 amino acids. Of all the DNA, just the CDR3 is kept, 42 bases in frame from base 1. The junction carries 12 bases between V and J, which are trimmed by 4 bases and 2 bases respectively. The cohort consisted of 600 or so healthy bone marrow donors. At the time of sampling, every cohort member was nominally healthy, though immune exposures that went unrecorded were likely present. The donor was CMV seronegative and belonged to the group of over 300 seronegative cohort members. A peripheral blood sample was provided by each donor, and peripheral blood mononuclear cells were used for TCR beta sequencing. The Qiagen DNeasy Blood Extraction Kit was used to extract genomic DNA from the blood cell samples.

The data originate from a study of cytomegalovirus exposure and HLA in healthy donors (TCRdb year 2017). For the study in its entirety: According to an earlier analysis of around 600 of the donors, about 179 million T cells yielded 90 million to 130 million unique TCR beta sequences and around 280 Gb of sequence data. An early release covering roughly 580 HLA-typed donors comprised roughly 300 gigabases of sequencing data and some 79 million unique TCR sequences. Of the roughly 410 genotyped donors, less than 85% were placed in the genetic ancestry cluster associated with self-reported Caucasian donors. The study aimed to test whether signatures of past pathogen exposure could be identified by cataloging public T cell receptors. The study used immunosequencing to profile the T cell repertoires of around 600 subjects and linked those repertoires to cytomegalovirus serostatus. Besides the first cohort of 666 subjects, a separate validation cohort made up of over a hundred different subjects was used. To predict cytomegalovirus infection status, the study combined high-throughput TCR immunosequencing, statistical association of individual TCRs with disease status, and machine learning. A later analysis re-examined previously published TCR beta repertoires from about 700 donors and added high-resolution HLA genotyping to investigate patterns of TCR occurrence. Rather than using new phenotypic data, the later analysis identified candidate immune exposures from TCR beta sequences and from how often those sequences occurred across donors. An earlier analysis of 587 of the donors used high-throughput TCR beta sequencing to judge whether each TCR beta V gene segment behaved as functional or pseudogenic. Donor age, sex, ethnicity and CMV serostatus were compiled together with the repertoire data. A later genetic analysis took genome-wide SNP genotypes for about 55% of the 666 donors and used that subset as a discovery cohort. All discovery cohort repertoires had been generated on a single sequencing platform. HLA typing covered class I and class II loci at four-digit resolution. The number of typed donors differed by locus: roughly 629-640 for A, B, C, DRB1 and DQB1; approximately 540 for DQA1; approximately 600 for DPA1; and about 470 for DPB1. A few DR-DQ haplotypes were handled as single units for association and clustering because linkage in the cohort was strong. On average, around 200,000 unique TCR beta nucleotide sequences were sequenced per donor among roughly 430 genotyped donors of the cohort, with roughly 18% of those sequences being non-productive. Results the study describes overall, beyond this receptor: The study gave a list of 150 to 200 TCR beta chains associated with cytomegalovirus. In vitro tests confirmed that three of the cytomegalovirus-associated TCR beta chains recognize cytomegalovirus antigens. In an earlier analysis of around 500 of the donors, most TCR beta V segments appeared in productive rearrangements about 90% or about 30% of the time, broadly matching IMGT annotations. The only immune exposure information available for the cohort was CMV serostatus. A further reported finding was that TCR beta sequences accurately predicted the HLA-A and HLA-B alleles for most subjects in the first cohort. According to a later analysis, TCR association rates differed among HLA loci, with DRB1 alleles showing the most associated TCRs and HLA-C alleles showing the fewest. Around 16 rarely observed V segments, including chromosome 9 orphons, were excluded from the earlier analysis of a few hundred of the donors because counts were too low. Presence/absence analyses assumed roughly uniform sequencing depth across donors, an assumption that may not hold. A group of highly shared sequence variants was considered likely to be a technical artifact of the sequencing pipeline. An association between a missense DCLRE1C variant and V-gene and J-gene trimming of TCR beta chains was found in a later genetic analysis and replicated in an independent cohort. Because some donors lacked HLA typing at each locus, the association tests relied only on the typed subset. The 87-base-pair reads could not distinguish some IMGT-functional V segments, including TRBV6-2 and TRBV6-3, so those segments were excluded. Strong co-occurrence of HLA alleles, especially DR and DQ, made assigning TCR associations to individual alleles difficult. Specific HLA alleles were associated with 16,951 TCR beta sequences at a false discovery rate of 0.05 in a later analysis. Compared with equally common non-associated chains, HLA-associated TCR beta chains in a later analysis were more clonally expanded and had lower generation probabilities. Correlated functional status among segregating V segments might be attributable to linkage disequilibrium, but an unknown experimental factor could not be ruled out. According to a later analysis, parvovirus B19, influenza, CMV and Epstein-Barr virus appeared linked to several top co-occurrence clusters. Only TCR beta chains were sequenced in this cohort, and the absence of alpha or paired-chain data limited detectable features. Cytomegalovirus status was reported to be diagnosed by the classifier with high specificity and sensitivity in both the original and validation cohorts. In a later genetic analysis, fewer N-insertions in productive TCRs were reported among donors in an Asian-associated ancestry cluster than the approximately 630-donor mean. Across donors, most TCR sequences were observed very rarely, whereas some public TCRs were present in many individuals. A later analysis found that most CMV-associated TCR beta chains appeared HLA-restricted, with HLA associations seemingly driven largely by CMV exposure. The authors suggested that the approach could potentially be extended to other disease states and immunological phenotypes.

The method behind the library was the immunoSEQ multiplex PCR assay. For the multiplex PCR, a mixture combining 60 forward primers for TCR Vbeta segments and 13 reverse primers for TCR Jbeta segments was used. Amplification of the CDR3 region of rearranged TCR beta genes was performed with a multiplex PCR assay on genomic DNA. The amplified TCR beta libraries were sequenced on the Illumina HiSeq System as 87-base-pair reads. Concerning the study's data processing: A later analysis counted about 76 million unique TCR beta chains across the 700 or so repertoires, and around 12 million of these chains were shared by at least two donors. Raw reads were error-corrected and collapsed into unique sequences with a nearest-neighbor algorithm that merged closely related sequences to remove PCR and sequencing errors. V, D and J gene segments were assigned by aligning CDR3 sequences to IMGT reference sequences. Each retained sequence needed at least a six-nucleotide match to both a V gene segment and a J gene segment. Rearrangements were classified as productive when the CDR3 lacked stop codons and remained in frame with V and J, and all other rearrangements were classified as non-productive. CDR3 was defined according to IMGT convention as the region running from the second conserved V-encoded cysteine to the conserved J-encoded phenylalanine. The earlier analysis of about 570 of the donors excluded any sequence lacking an unambiguous match to a single V gene segment. In an earlier analysis of a few hundred of the donors, V segments were called functional above 56.7% productive rearrangements and were called segregating when the between-donor standard deviation exceeded 5%. A statistical classification framework was built to diagnose cytomegalovirus status from the catalog of TCR beta chain sequences. In a later analysis, V and J genes were assigned by comparing TCR nucleotide sequences against IMGT/GENE-DB human TR gene sequences. The TCRdist pipeline was used in a later analysis to assign CDR3 sequences and most-parsimonious VDJ recombination scenarios. In a later analysis, each TCR beta chain was defined by its CDR3 amino acid sequence together with its V-gene family, and reads without a unique V-gene family were excluded. A later analysis removed roughly 590 highly shared, low-generation-probability nucleotide sequences to deal with suspected cross-contamination and a sequencing artifact. In a later analysis, a clonal expansion index for each public chain was calculated from normalized within-repertoire ranks of inferred template counts. In a later analysis, generation probabilities were computed with a VDJ recombination model fitted to out-of-frame rearrangements, and the resulting probabilities were checked against IGoR. In a later analysis, TCR-TCR, TCR-HLA and TCR-CMV co-occurrence was scored with hypergeometric tests, and a repertoire-size bias correction was applied to TCR pairs. A later analysis estimated false discovery rates by permuting HLA or CMV assignments 20 times. In a later analysis, co-occurring TCRs were grouped using DBSCAN, and TCRdist sequence similarity was added for clustering within HLA-allele-positive subsets. For co-occurrence clustering, repertoires with fewer than 30,000 or more than 120,000 public chains were excluded, along with four to six repertoires with anomalous nucleotide sharing. TCRdb's version of the immuneACCESS table is confined to in-frame rearrangements and falls short of the full clone set. An unresolved V gene accounts for under half of the shortfall where checked; the remainder is of unknown origin. V, J and clone size are those of that table, while D and trimming were read from the DNA. The sample table contains a few hundred thousand clones; only one count was recorded for roughly 89% of them. Roughly 2.3% of the sample belongs to the ten largest clones.

The sample consisted of PBMCs. The chain is encoded by TRBV2 joined to TRBJ2-7, and perhaps TRBD1 as D gene, on 6 matching bases. The clonotype originates from a woman aged 18-35 years in good health and CMV-seronegative. DNA sequence: TGTGCCAGCAGTGGGACAGAGGGGGCCTACGAGCAGTACTTC. Protein translation: CASSGTEGAYEQYF. Reference TRBV2 and TRBJ2-7 genes cover what lies past the CDR3, so the full variable domain is EPEVTQTPSHQVTQMGQEVILRCVPISNHLYFYWYRQILGQKVEFLVSFYNNEISEKSEIFDDQFSVERPDGSNFTLKIRSTKLEDSAMYFCASSGTEGAYEQYFGPGTRLTVT.